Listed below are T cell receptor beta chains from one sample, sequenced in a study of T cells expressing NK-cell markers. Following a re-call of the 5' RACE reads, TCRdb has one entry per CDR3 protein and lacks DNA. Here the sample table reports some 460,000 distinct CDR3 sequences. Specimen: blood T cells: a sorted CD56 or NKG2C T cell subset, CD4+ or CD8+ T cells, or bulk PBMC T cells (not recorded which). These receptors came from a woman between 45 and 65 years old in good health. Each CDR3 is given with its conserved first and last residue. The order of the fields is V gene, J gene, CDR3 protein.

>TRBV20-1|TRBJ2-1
CSASVGEPLSSYNEQFF
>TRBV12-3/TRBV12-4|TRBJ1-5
CASTEGVSGNQPQHF
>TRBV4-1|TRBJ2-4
CASSSLGGLGKNIQYF
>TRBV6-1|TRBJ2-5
CASSSGRKGETQYF
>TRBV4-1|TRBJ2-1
CASSQVDLIKFGEQFF
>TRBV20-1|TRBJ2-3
CSASTASTAQTDTQYF
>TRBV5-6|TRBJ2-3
CASSLGLADLGGTDTQYF
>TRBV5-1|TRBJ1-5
CASSLGFGQGNPQHF
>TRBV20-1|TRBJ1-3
CSARDSMDRGQGNTIYF
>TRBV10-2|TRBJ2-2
CASSNGQRNTGELFF
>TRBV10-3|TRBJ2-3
CAIRPDTADRVGDTQYF
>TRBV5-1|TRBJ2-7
CASSLFGPPPSSYEQYF
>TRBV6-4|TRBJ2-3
CASSSSGTVTDTQYF
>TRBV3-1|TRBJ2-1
CASSQNRGNEQFF
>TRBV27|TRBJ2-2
CASSFSTGVRTGELFF
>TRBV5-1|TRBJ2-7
CASSLEASGISEQYF
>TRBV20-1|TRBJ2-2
CSALGGTGVPGELFF
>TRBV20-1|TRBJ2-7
CSAPLRRTSEYEQYF
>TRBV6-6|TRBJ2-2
CASSQKTGPYTGELFF
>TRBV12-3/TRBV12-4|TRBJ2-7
CASGKGLLYEQYF
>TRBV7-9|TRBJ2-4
CASSLESPPQYF
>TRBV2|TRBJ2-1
CASGGGTSGSSYNEQFF
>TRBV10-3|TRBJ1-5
CAISDRLTREGQPQHF
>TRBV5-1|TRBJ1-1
CASSSTGGGHASTEAFF
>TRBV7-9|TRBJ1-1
CASDSGYTEAFF
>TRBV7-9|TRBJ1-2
CASSPEGTTYGYTF
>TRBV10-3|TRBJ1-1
CAITLDLNTEAFF
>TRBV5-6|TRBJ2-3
CASSLQQGASTDTQYF
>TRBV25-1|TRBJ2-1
CASSESGGRYFF
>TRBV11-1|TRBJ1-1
CASSLFASRMGTEAFF
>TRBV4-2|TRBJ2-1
CASSQSNPGEQFF
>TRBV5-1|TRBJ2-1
CASSLVGESSYNEQFF
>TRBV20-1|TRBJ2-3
CSADSSGPRTDTQYF
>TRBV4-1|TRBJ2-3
CASSQDQASTDTQYF
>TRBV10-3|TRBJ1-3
CAISLSTPYSGNTIYF
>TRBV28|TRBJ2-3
CASSGFFSGARDTQYF
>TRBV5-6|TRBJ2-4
CASSLESPFIAKNIQYF
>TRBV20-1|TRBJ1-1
CSALPDSNRATEAFF
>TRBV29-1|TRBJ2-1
CSVESGSSYNEQFF
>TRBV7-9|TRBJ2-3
CASSLPGRTDTQYF
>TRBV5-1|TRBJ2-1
CASSLGSGFDEQFF
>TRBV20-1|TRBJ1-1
CSARSPDLNTEAFF
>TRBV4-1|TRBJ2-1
CASSHTRGGGVYNEQFF
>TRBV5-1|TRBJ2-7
CASSLGLAGRTQDEQYF
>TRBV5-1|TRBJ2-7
CASRVIGESEQYF
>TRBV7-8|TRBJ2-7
CASSLGARGTYEQYF
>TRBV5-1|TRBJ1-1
CASSTNTEAFF
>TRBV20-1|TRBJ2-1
CSGYSLGGFVQFF
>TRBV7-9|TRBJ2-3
CASSFSGLGEPTDTQYF
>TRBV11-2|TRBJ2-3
CASSLEGGRATDTQYF
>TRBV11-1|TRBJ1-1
CASSLLGRDKYTEAFF
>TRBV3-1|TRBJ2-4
CASSQRGGGNIQYF
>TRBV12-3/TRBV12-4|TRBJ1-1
CASSLTRGATEAFF
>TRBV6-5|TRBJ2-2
CASSPEQLNTGELFF
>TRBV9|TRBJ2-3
CASSVEVSGDTQYF
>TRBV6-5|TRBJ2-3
CASSYSHLSGRVADTQYF
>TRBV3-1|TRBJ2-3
CASSQAGGTTTNTQYF